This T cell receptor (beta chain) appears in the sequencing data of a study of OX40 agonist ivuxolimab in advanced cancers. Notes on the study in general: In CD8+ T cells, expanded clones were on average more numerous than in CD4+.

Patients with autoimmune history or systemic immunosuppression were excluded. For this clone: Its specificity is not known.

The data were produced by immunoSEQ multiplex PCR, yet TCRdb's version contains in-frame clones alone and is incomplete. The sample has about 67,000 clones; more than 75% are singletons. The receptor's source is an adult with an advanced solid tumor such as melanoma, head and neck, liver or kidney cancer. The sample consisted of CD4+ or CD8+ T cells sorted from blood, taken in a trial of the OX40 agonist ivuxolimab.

The CDR3 region has the DNA TGTGCCAGCAGCCCGACAGGGGGCGCGGGGCAGTTCTTC. It codes for CASSPTGGAGQFF. V usage is TRBV25-1 and J usage is TRBJ2-1; 10 nucleotides match TRBD1. Trimming removed 6 bases from V and 12 bases from J; junction bases left unmatched: 8. Germline CDR1 is MGHDK and CDR2 is SYGVNS. The length of the CDR3 is 13 residues.